Reported below is one T cell receptor (beta chain). The CDR3 is 14 amino acids. From germline, CDR1 is MNHEY and CDR2 SVGEGT. Trimming pared 2 bases from V and 7 bases from J, leaving 12 bases between. Per the original methods: Cell counts per sample came from amplifying reference gene primers. Sequencing used immunoSEQ multiplex PCR; TCRdb keeps in-frame clones, though not all of them. That table gives V, J and clone size, and the DNA gave D and trimming. The sample lists roughly 74,000 clones; roughly 90% were seen once. This sample was taken from a study of blood T cell repertoires in COVID-19. Study overall: The origin of the acute and convalescent COVID-19 samples was the United States, Italy and Spain. The analysed material was cDNA or gDNA that came from T cells, B-cell-depleted T cells, or PBMCs.

Which cohort a participant joined came from the clinical history participants gave. The sequence derives from a woman aged 45-65 years with acute COVID-19. The sample taken for sequencing was PBMCs or T cells enriched from blood (not recorded which). The chain recombines TRBV6-2 or TRBV6-3 with TRBJ1-5, with D unresolved. The CDR3 region has the DNA TGTGCCAGCAGTTACGAGGAGGGTATCCAGCCCCAGCATTTT. It specifies CASSYEEGIQPQHF.